Here is one TCR beta chain with its context. V shed 1 base, J shed 6 bases, and the junction held 10 bases outside the gene matches. CDR1 is LGHNA and CDR2 is YSLEER in the germline V gene. The CDR3 sequence is 17 residues long. This sample was taken from a study of blood T cell repertoires in COVID-19. The table came from immunoSEQ multiplex PCR; TCRdb's copy has only in-frame clones and leaves some out. This sample has 200,000 to 300,000 clones, with around 86% found just once. Sample: peripheral blood. The chain uses TRBV4-3 and TRBJ2-2; 8 nucleotides line up with TRBD2. This receptor was obtained from an older woman with active or convalescent COVID-19. CDR3 protein: CASSQGYGGAGAGELFF. DNA of the CDR3: TGCGCCAGCAGCCAAGGGTACGGGGGGGCCGGGGCCGGGGAGCTGTTTTTT.